The 2 T cell receptor beta chains below all came from one sample that was sequenced in a study of tumor-infiltrating lymphocytes in primary liver carcinoma. A primer in the constant region served to generate TCR beta cDNA from 450 to 650 ng of total RNA. TCR beta libraries came from three nested multiplex PCR rounds using slightly modified ARM-PCR. Use of TRBV1-TRBV30 forward primers with a C-beta reverse primer characterized the first two PCR rounds, which lasted roughly 11 cycles each. TCRdb reanalysed the multiplex PCR reads using MiXCR and keeps one entry per CDR3 protein. The sample lists 150,000 to 200,000 distinct CDR3 sequences; 85% were seen once. The study co-extracted DNA and RNA from 20-30 mg of unsorted bulk tissue. The sequenced sample consisted of tumor tissue from primary liver carcinoma. The receptors come from a middle-aged man with primary liver carcinoma and hepatitis B virus infection.

A remark on this clonotype: The germline gene is not matched at one end of the junction; a read error may be the cause. The rearrangement uses TRBV6-2 or TRBV6-3 and TRBJ1-1; D possibly corresponds to TRBD1 (5 bases). This CDR3 is 13 amino acids long. Germline V gives CDR1 MNHEY, CDR2 SVGEGT. This CDR3 reads CASLLTENTVAFF. In DNA, the CDR3 is TGTGCCAGCCTACTGACAGAAAACACTGTAGCTTTCTTT.

Points on this clonotype: The junction departs from the called germline gene at one end, perhaps through a read error. This chain uses TRBV28 with TRBJ2-6, with D possibly being TRBD1 or TRBD2 (6 bases each). CDR1 and CDR2 from the germline V gene are MDHEN and SYDVKM. This CDR3 spans 17 amino acids. The DNA for the CDR3 is TGTGCCAGCAGTCGTTCTTTGGGGGGCGCTGGGGCCAACGTCATGACTTTC. This gives the protein CASSRSLGGAGANVMTF. Based on the CDR3 plus reference TRBV28 and TRBJ2-6, the full variable domain is DVKVTQSSRYLVKRTGEKVFLECVQDMDHENMFWYRQDPGLGLRLIYFSYDVKMKEKGDIPEGYSVSREKKERFSLILESASTNQTSMYLCASSRSLGGAGANVMTFGAGSRLTVL.